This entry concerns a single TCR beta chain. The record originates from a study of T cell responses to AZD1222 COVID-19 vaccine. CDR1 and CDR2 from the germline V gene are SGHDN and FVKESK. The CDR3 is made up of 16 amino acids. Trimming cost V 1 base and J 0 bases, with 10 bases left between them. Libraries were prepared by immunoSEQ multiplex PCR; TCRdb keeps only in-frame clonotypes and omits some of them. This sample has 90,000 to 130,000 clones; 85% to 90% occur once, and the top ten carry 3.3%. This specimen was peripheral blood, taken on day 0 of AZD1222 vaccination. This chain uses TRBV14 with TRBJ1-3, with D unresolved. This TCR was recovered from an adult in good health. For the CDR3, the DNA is TGTGCCAGCAGCCAAGCGAGGATGACCTCTGGAAACACCATATATTTT. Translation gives CASSQARMTSGNTIYF.